This T cell receptor beta chain emerged from a study of chemoradiotherapy in HPV16-positive cancers. Notes on the study in general: Candidate HPV-specific clones and E7-related TCR motifs grew in tumor during treatment.

Details on this clone: The antigen is unknown.

Sequencing was performed with immunoSEQ multiplex PCR; in TCRdb, only in-frame clones are kept and a portion is missing. The sample holds about 12,000 clones, 60% to 85% seen once. The germline V and J ends were trimmed by 5 bases and 3 bases, with 17 bases remaining between them. In germline, CDR1 is SGHTA, CDR2 FQGNSA. This CDR3 comprises 15 residues. The clonotype originates from a human donor with HPV-associated anogenital cancer. The gene calls are TRBV7-2 and TRBJ2-7; possibly TRBD2 for D (6 bases). This material was obtained from a patient who underwent chemoradiotherapy. CDR3 in DNA: TGTGCCAGCAGCCCTGGCGGGAAGCAGGGCTACGAGCAGTACTTC. Amino acids: CASSPGGKQGYEQYF.